This T cell receptor beta chain is from a study of Graves' ophthalmopathy and Graves' hyperthyroidism. CDR3 length: 16 residues. Trimming left V 1 base short and J 6 bases short, with 18 bases between. Germline V gives CDR1 LGHNA, CDR2 YNFKEQ. Amplifying from RNA transcripts, the study obtained TCR beta CDR3 regions. An initial RT-PCR round employing HTBI primers preceded a second-round multiplex PCR. MiXCR was run by TCRdb on the multiplex PCR reads, yielding one entry per CDR3 protein. The sample lists about 600,000 distinct CDR3 sequences, 39% occurring once. The hyperthyroidism patients, aged 18 to 65, had been newly diagnosed, with under 2 months' duration. Pregnant or lactating patients and those with other autoimmune diseases or uncontrolled infections were excluded. Clinical symptoms, serum thyroxine, TRAb, thyroid ultrasound and orbital computed tomography formed the basis of diagnosis. Many counts were recorded for this clonotype. Its antigen is as yet unknown.

Whole-study findings and limits: Most thyroid clonotypes expanded beyond 0.001 frequency were also found in blood.

Sequenced material: peripheral blood or thyroid tissue (not recorded which). This TCR was sampled from an adult man with Graves' hyperthyroidism. The chain joins TRBV4-2 to TRBJ1-1, with a tentative D call TRBD1 (6 bases). The CDR3 region is CASSQVGTQTYSEAFF. CDR3 DNA sequence: TGTGCCAGCAGCCAAGTCGGGACACAAACTTACTCTGAAGCTTTCTTT.